This entry describes one T cell receptor (beta chain). This record belongs to a study of blood T cell repertoires in COVID-19. Overall study context: In each case, the material was cDNA or gDNA derived from T cells, B-cell-depleted T cells, or PBMCs.

This CDR3 region has 15 residues. The trim removed 3 bases at V and 4 bases at J, leaving 5 bases unmatched. CDR1 and CDR2 from the germline V gene are LGHDT and YNNKEL (reference sequence). Researchers sorted participants into cohorts using their self-reported clinical history. Some clones are missing from TCRdb's copy, which holds only in-frame ones; the method was immunoSEQ multiplex PCR. The sample has around 250,000 clones, roughly nine tenths seen once. The receptor's source is a human donor in a cohort exposed to, infected with or recovered from COVID-19 (not recorded which). The donor label of this sample is uncertain. The material sequenced was PBMCs or T cells enriched from blood (not recorded which). The chain has TRBV3-1 (or the pseudogene TRBV3-2) and TRBJ2-2, with 7 bases identical to TRBD2. CDR3 protein: CASSQGERGTGELFF. The CDR3 DNA reads as TGTGCCAGCAGCCAGGGAGAGCGGGGCACCGGGGAGCTGTTTTTT.